Described below is a single TCR beta chain sequence and its context. Its antigen is as yet unknown. This sample is part of a study of CD8+ T cells in alopecia areata. Study in general: At a dose of 5 to 10 mg twice daily, oral tofacitinib was given to treated patients.

V shed 7 bases and J shed 5 bases, with 26 bases lying between them. Germline lookup yields CDR1 GTSNPN and CDR2 SVGIG (reference sequence). CDR3 size: 16 residues. Study results and caveats: Between patients, shared TCR sequences were less clear than in mice. This was possibly due in part to HLA diversity in the patient population. Scalp samples also yield sequences of resident alphabeta T cells from normal skin.

Sequencing used cDNA as its template, made by extracting RNA and reverse transcribing it. TCRdb keeps only in-frame clones here, not all; method: immunoSEQ multiplex PCR. The sample holds around 250,000 clones, approximately 61% seen once. This receptor was identified in a human donor with alopecia areata. The rearrangement uses TRBV30 and TRBJ1-1, with D possibly being TRBD1 (5 bases). The sequencing here drew on CD4+ T cells sorted from blood, taken at week 0. CDR3 loop: CASTLAGNITGTEAFF. The CDR3, as DNA: TGTGCCTCGACCCTCGCAGGGAATATTACGGGGACTGAAGCTTTCTTT.